What follows describes a single T cell receptor (beta chain). The study drew participants aged about 18 to 89 years from some 23 US areas. Cohort assignment relied on participant-reported clinical history. This entry comes from a study of blood T cell repertoires in COVID-19. Study at large: T cells, B-cell-depleted T cells, or PBMCs supplied cDNA or gDNA.

Study processing details: Reference gene primer amplification in the assay estimated nucleated cell counts. Clones were sequenced by immunoSEQ multiplex PCR, and TCRdb holds only the in-frame ones, with some missing. The V and J calls and clone size come from that table; D and trimming were worked out from the DNA. Of around 230,000 clones detected, 87% appear once; the ten largest clones hold 10%. V gave up 4 bases and J gave up 3 bases, with 11 bases separating them. Germline lookup yields CDR1 KGHDR and CDR2 SFDVKD. This CDR3 comprises 14 residues. The sequence came from a man aged 18 to 29 with acute COVID-19. Sequencing was done on a sample of PBMCs or T cells enriched from blood (not recorded which). This sequence joins TRBV24-1 and TRBJ1-2, with D maybe TRBD1 (6 bases). The CDR3 loop is CATSDLDRDYGYTF. In DNA form, the CDR3 reads TGTGCCACCAGTGACCTGGACAGAGACTATGGCTACACCTTC.